This passage covers 30 T cell receptor beta chains from one sample sequenced in a study of vaccination effects on CD4 cells after COVID-19. The assay was immunoSEQ multiplex PCR, and TCRdb's table has in-frame clones only and misses some. This table has tens of thousands of clones, under 75% appearing once. Their cognate antigens are unknown. Antigen-specific CD4+ T cells expanded by the ViraFEST assay with viral peptide pools were then sequenced. Cells that had been cultured for roughly eleven days were the source of isolated CD4+ T cells. Either the mRNA-1273 or the BNT162b2 vaccine was given to participants as two doses. This specimen consisted of CD4+ T cells from PBMCs cultured with HCoV-229E spike peptides, obtained after COVID-19 vaccination. The receptors were sampled from a human donor who received a COVID-19 vaccine.

This rearrangement joins TRBV11-2 to TRBJ1-1; no reliable D call. The ends were cut back, 5 bases at V and 0 bases at J, with 7 bases in the middle. The CDR3 covers 13 residues. From germline, CDR1 is SGHAT and CDR2 FQNNGV. In DNA form, the CDR3 reads TGTGCCAGCAGCGTAGCCCTGAACACTGAAGCTTTCTTT. This translates into CASSVALNTEAFF.

The chain uses TRBV7-2 and TRBJ2-4, with 7 bases aligning to TRBD2. J lost 0 bases, V lost 4 bases, and 9 bases had no gene match. Germline V gene lookup returns CDR1 SGHTA and CDR2 FQGNSA. The CDR3 sequence is 17 residues long. The CDR3 region is CASSSSGRGLAKNIQYF. CDR3 in DNA: TGTGCCAGCAGCTCCAGTGGGCGGGGGTTAGCCAAAAACATTCAGTACTTC.

This rearrangement joins TRBV19 to TRBJ2-5; D not certain. The V gene lost 3 bases and the J gene lost 4 bases, with 9 bases spanning the gap. Germline V gene data show CDR1 as LNHDA and CDR2 as SQIVND (reference sequence). This CDR3 is 13 amino acids long. Here the CDR3 DNA reads TGTGCCAGTAGTATTTCAGGATCAGAGACCCAGTACTTC. Translated: CASSISGSETQYF.

CDR3 sequence reads: CASGLVLGRGSSYNEQFF. The CDR3 DNA reads TGTGCTAGTGGTTTGGTACTTGGGCGGGGAAGCTCCTACAATGAGCAGTTCTTC. The chain has TRBV12-5 and TRBJ2-1; D might be TRBD2 (6 bases). Germline CDR1 LGHNT, CDR2 FRNRAP. V shed 0 bases and J shed 0 bases, with 15 bases lying between them. The CDR3 covers 18 residues.

In this sample, this clone turned up a few times. The chain has TRBV5-1 and TRBJ1-1; no definite D call. V dropped 0 bases and J dropped 1 base, with 4 bases sitting between them. This CDR3 is 13 amino acids long. The germline gives CDR1 SGHRS, CDR2 YFSETQ. This CDR3 is CASSLEQNTEAFF. Written as DNA, the CDR3 is TGCGCCAGCAGCTTGGAACAGAACACTGAAGCTTTCTTT. The whole variable domain, remainder taken from reference TRBV5-1 and TRBJ1-1, is KAGVTQTPRYLIKTRGQQVTLSCSPISGHRSVSWYQQTPGQGLQFLFEYFSETQRNKGNFPGRFSGRQFSNSRSEMNVSTLELGDSALYLCASSLEQNTEAFFGQGTRLTVV.

The sample holds a few counts of this clone. The CDR3 reads CASLQGNAMNYGYTF. In DNA, the CDR3 is TGTGCCAGCTTGCAGGGAAACGCTATGAACTATGGCTACACCTTC. The rearrangement joins TRBV2 to TRBJ1-2; a weak D match, TRBD1 (5 bases). V shed 8 bases and J shed 2 bases, with 18 bases lying between them. The CDR3 runs to 15 residues. From germline, CDR1 is SNHLY and CDR2 FYNNEI.

V usage is TRBV5-5 and J usage is TRBJ1-5; tentative D call: TRBD1 (6 bases). V lost 6 bases, J lost 4 bases, and 11 bases lay in between. The CDR3 runs 13 residues. Germline loops: CDR1 SGHKS, CDR2 YYEKEE (reference sequence). The CDR3 sequence is CASNGQPNQPQHF. DNA for the CDR3: TGTGCCAGCAACGGACAGCCTAATCAGCCCCAGCATTTT.

The chain employs TRBV4-1 and TRBJ2-7, with D hard to call. Trimming cost V 0 bases and J 6 bases, with 12 bases left between them. The germline CDR1 and CDR2 sequences are MGHRA and YSYEKL. The CDR3 spans 14 residues. The CDR3 coding sequence is TGCGCCAGCAGCCAAGACGTGGGCCCTTCCGAGCAGTACTTC. Translated: CASSQDVGPSEQYF.

The gene calls are TRBV6-5 and TRBJ2-7; D not certain. The CDR3 contains 15 residues. Trimming pared 5 bases from V and 0 bases from J, leaving 14 bases between. Germline V gives CDR1 MNHEY, CDR2 SVGAGI. The CDR3 is CASSQTLSHSYEQYF. In DNA, the CDR3 is TGTGCCAGCAGTCAGACACTATCTCACTCCTACGAGCAGTACTTC.

The chain's CDR3 is CASSLLGTGVSPLHF. In nucleotides, the CDR3 is TGTGCCAGCAGTTTATTGGGGACAGGGGTTTCACCCCTCCACTTT. This chain joins TRBV27 and TRBJ1-6, with 10 bases lining up with TRBD1. The J segment lost 9 bases and the V segment lost 1 base, leaving 3 bases of the junction unmatched. CDR1 and CDR2 (germline): MNHEY, SMNVEV (reference sequence). This CDR3 has 15 residues.

J is TRBJ1-5 and V is TRBV6-5; D might be TRBD1 (5 bases). Trimming stripped 7 bases from V and 4 bases from J, with 11 bases between. Germline loops: CDR1 MNHEY, CDR2 SVGAGI. The CDR3 length is 13 residues. Written as DNA, the CDR3 is TGTGCCAGCACGGGACCGACTAATCAGCCCCAGCATTTT. It codes for CASTGPTNQPQHF.

This clone is classed as medium-sized (0.01 to 0.1%). The rearrangement joins TRBV3-1 (or the pseudogene TRBV3-2) to TRBJ2-7, with 8 positions matching TRBD1. This CDR3 is built from 14 residues. V shed 4 bases, J shed 9 bases, and the junction held 11 bases outside the gene matches. Germline assignment: CDR1 LGHDT and CDR2 YNNKEL (reference sequence). The DNA for the CDR3 is TGTGCCAGCAGCCTAGAGCAGGGGGCGCGAGGGCAGTACTTC. Translating it yields CASSLEQGARGQYF.

The V call is TRBV24-1, the J call TRBJ2-3; D gene uncertain. V gave up 0 bases and J gave up 4 bases, with 10 bases separating them. The CDR3 is 15 amino acids. CDR1 KGHDR and CDR2 SFDVKD come from the germline V gene. DNA for the CDR3: TGTGCCACCAGTGATTTGCCTAGTACCGCAGATACGCAGTATTTT. Its protein is CATSDLPSTADTQYF.

This clone turned up a few times. The chain employs TRBV11-2 and TRBJ1-4; 7 bases are a match to TRBD1. CDR1 and CDR2 from the germline V gene are SGHAT and FQNNGV. This CDR3 region has 15 residues. J gave up 6 bases and V 5 bases, and 9 bases lay outside the gene matches. The CDR3 reads CASSRRDRDDEKLFF. The CDR3, as DNA: TGTGCCAGCAGCCGCCGGGACAGAGATGATGAAAAACTGTTTTTT.

The chain has TRBV4-1 and TRBJ1-1; D is unclear. CDR3 length: 18 amino acids. Trimming cost V 0 bases and J 4 bases, with 21 bases left between them. CDR1 and CDR2 from the germline V gene are MGHRA and YSYEKL. The CDR3 reads CASSQDSWQAMRTTEAFF. DNA of the CDR3: TGCGCCAGCAGCCAAGATAGTTGGCAGGCGATGAGGACCACTGAAGCTTTCTTT.

This clone showed up just a few times. V is TRBV12-5 and J is TRBJ2-2, with 8 bases lining up with TRBD1. V gave up 2 bases and J gave up 3 bases; unmatched junction bases: 8. Germline CDR1 reads LGHNT; CDR2 reads FRNRAP. CDR3 length equals 17 residues. This CDR3 reads CASGLTRQGFYTGELFF. CDR3 coding DNA: TGTGCTAGTGGTTTGACCCGACAGGGGTTTTACACCGGGGAGCTGTTTTTT.

The gene calls are TRBV13 and TRBJ2-7, with TRBD2 identical over 7 bases. The V gene's germline CDR1 is PRHDT and CDR2 FYEKMQ (reference sequence). The CDR3 runs 15 residues. V shed 0 bases and J 7 bases; nucleotides not matched to a gene: 9. The CDR3 loop is CASSLGAGRAGEQYF. The CDR3 DNA sequence: TGTGCCAGCAGCTTAGGGGCAGGGAGGGCGGGGGAGCAGTACTTC.

The chain carries TRBV5-1 and TRBJ2-1; TRBD1 is a possible D gene (5 bases). Germline V lookup: CDR1 SGHRS, CDR2 YFSETQ. CDR3 length: 12 residues. Deletions cut 4 bases from V and 10 bases from J, with 12 bases between. DNA of the CDR3: TGCGCCAGCAGCACGCAGGGCGGAGAGCAGTTCTTC. This translates into CASSTQGGEQFF.

The DNA of the CDR3 is TGTGCCAGCAGCTGGGGACAGAACAGGGGGGGCTACACCTTC. Protein: CASSWGQNRGGYTF. J is TRBJ1-2 and V is TRBV5-4, with 8 bases aligning to TRBD1. From germline, CDR1 is SGHNT and CDR2 YYREEE (reference sequence). The trim removed 3 bases at V and 8 bases at J, leaving 9 bases unmatched. The CDR3 extends over 14 amino acids.

The chain recombines TRBV6-6 with TRBJ2-3; TRBD2 matches at 8 bases. V trimming: 11 bases; J trimming: 3 bases; junction bases outside the gene matches: 10. This CDR3 is built from 14 residues. Germline CDR1 MNHNY, CDR2 SVGAGI (reference sequence). The CDR3 DNA follows: TGTGCCCACCGAAGCACGGGGGGGACAGATACGCAGTATTTT. This sequence encodes CAHRSTGGTDTQYF.

The chain uses TRBV13 and TRBJ2-7, with 9 nucleotides matching TRBD2. The V and J ends lost 2 bases and 6 bases, in that order; junction bases with no gene match: 14. This CDR3 has 17 amino acids. CDR1 is PRHDT, CDR2 FYEKMQ, per germline (reference sequence). The CDR3 DNA reads TGTGCCAGCAGCTTACGGGGATTTAGCGGGAGCGTCCGCGAGCAGTACTTC. Protein sequence: CASSLRGFSGSVREQYF.

The gene calls are TRBV29-1 and TRBJ2-7; no clear D gene. The CDR3 has 13 amino acids. The V gene's germline CDR1 is SQVTM and CDR2 ANQGSEA. Trimming removed 6 bases from V and 4 bases from J, with 16 bases in between. As DNA, the CDR3 is TGCAGCGTCGTCATTCGAGGTACATACGAGCAGTACTTC. Its protein product is CSVVIRGTYEQYF.

V usage is TRBV19 and J usage is TRBJ1-1; a weak D match, TRBD1 (6 bases). The CDR3 spans 15 residues. Germline loops: CDR1 LNHDA, CDR2 SQIVND (reference sequence). The V gene lost 7 bases and the J gene lost 1 base, with 16 bases spanning the gap. The CDR3 loop reads CASTPTGPPNTEAFF. The CDR3 nucleotides read TGTGCCAGTACCCCAACAGGGCCACCGAACACTGAAGCTTTCTTT.

This clone was counted a single time. V is TRBV6-5 and J is TRBJ1-1; weak D call: TRBD1 (6 bases). Germline V gene sequence: CDR1 MNHEY, CDR2 SVGAGI. The CDR3 has 16 residues. V was cut by 4 bases and J by 1 base, with 16 bases left in between. The CDR3 region is CASSLNGQRSNTEAFF. As DNA, the CDR3 is TGTGCCAGCAGTTTAAATGGACAGCGCTCGAACACTGAAGCTTTCTTT.

The rearrangement links TRBV27 to TRBJ2-7, with 10 nucleotides matching TRBD1. The CDR3 covers 13 residues. Germline-derived CDR1 and CDR2 are MNHEY and SMNVEV (reference sequence). With V trimmed by 7 bases and J by 8 bases, 8 bases remained unmatched. CDR3 in DNA: TGTGCCAGCAAAACCTCGACAGGGGGCCAGCAGTACTTC. This codes for CASKTSTGGQQYF.

V gene TRBV2 combines with J gene TRBJ1-1, with TRBD1 identical over 8 bases. V dropped 11 bases and J dropped 5; count of bases not matched to a gene: 7. Germline V gene sequence: CDR1 SNHLY, CDR2 FYNNEI. The CDR3 sequence is 12 residues long. The CDR3 loop reads CAGGQEYTEAFF. The CDR3 nucleotides are TGTGCCGGGGGACAGGAGTATACTGAAGCTTTCTTT. The full variable domain, with the rest looked up from reference TRBV2 and TRBJ1-1, is EPEVTQTPSHQVTQMGQEVILRCVPISNHLYFYWYRQILGQKVEFLVSFYNNEISEKSEIFDDQFSVERPDGSNFTLKIRSTKLEDSAMYFCAGGQEYTEAFFGQGTRLTVV.

The V gene is TRBV5-6, the J gene TRBJ1-4; 10 bases match TRBD1. The CDR3 has 15 residues. J was trimmed by 8 bases and V by 4 bases; bases with no gene match: 8. Germline V gene lookup returns CDR1 SGHDT and CDR2 YYEEEE. Here the CDR3 reads CASSTGQGRGEKLFF. The CDR3 coding sequence is TGTGCCAGCAGCACGGGACAGGGGAGAGGCGAAAAACTGTTTTTT. Using reference TRBV5-6 and TRBJ1-4 for the parts outside the CDR3, the full variable domain is DAGVTQSPTHLIKTRGQQVTLRCSPKSGHDTVSWYQQALGQGPQFIFQYYEEEERQRGNFPDRFSGHQFPNYSSELNVNALLLGDSALYLCASSTGQGRGEKLFFGSGTQLSVL.

This chain joins TRBV30 and TRBJ1-4; D is ambiguous. From germline, CDR1 is GTSNPN and CDR2 SVGIG (reference sequence). The CDR3 runs 14 residues. V lost 4 bases and J 2 bases, leaving 11 bases between the germline ends. The CDR3 DNA reads TGTGCCTGGACGCCATTAGCGACTAATGAAAAACTGTTTTTT. It is translated as CAWTPLATNEKLFF.

The chain combines TRBV27 with TRBJ2-3; 8 nucleotides agree with TRBD1. V lost 2 bases and J lost 4; bases outside the gene matches: 5. This CDR3 comprises 15 residues. The germline V gene has CDR1 MNHEY and CDR2 SMNVEV (reference sequence). The CDR3 protein is CASSLQGALSDTQYF. As DNA, the CDR3 is TGTGCCAGCAGTTTACAGGGGGCGCTCTCAGATACGCAGTATTTT.

The chain combines TRBV9 with TRBJ2-7; TRBD2 aligns across 8 bases. V dropped 1 base and J dropped 6; count of bases not matched to a gene: 15. The CDR3 covers 17 residues. Germline values: CDR1 SGDLS, CDR2 YYNGEE. The CDR3 region has the DNA TGTGCCAGCAGCGTAACAGAGCTTTTAGCGGGACCTGGCGAGCAGTACTTC. Its translation: CASSVTELLAGPGEQYF.